Shown below are 28 T cell receptor beta chains from a single sample sequenced in a study of blood T cell repertoires in COVID-19. Some clones are missing from TCRdb's copy, which holds only in-frame ones; the method was immunoSEQ multiplex PCR. The sample includes 100,000 to 150,000 clones, approximately 74% of them seen just once. Sequencing used peripheral blood. All receptors come from a man aged 80 or over with COVID-19, enrolled during active disease.

The chain combines TRBV7-2 with TRBJ2-7, with D possibly being TRBD1 (5 bases). The germline V and J ends were trimmed by 0 bases and 6 bases, with 9 bases remaining between them. This CDR3 spans 13 amino acids. The germline gives CDR1 SGHTA, CDR2 FQGNSA. The CDR3 protein is CASSLARVREQYF. The CDR3 nucleotides are TGTGCCAGCAGCTTAGCCAGGGTTCGCGAGCAGTACTTC.

The rearrangement links TRBV19 to TRBJ1-1, with D perhaps matching TRBD1 (5 bases). The length of the CDR3 is 11 residues. V lost 8 bases and J 3 bases, leaving 7 bases between the germline ends. Germline V CDR1 and CDR2: LNHDA, SQIVND (reference sequence). Here the CDR3 reads CASRGDTEAFF. The DNA of the CDR3 is TGTGCCAGTCGGGGGGACACTGAAGCTTTCTTT.

The chain recombines TRBV11-2 with TRBJ2-1; TRBD2 might be the D (6 bases). The CDR3 is 15 residues long. Trimming shortened V by 8 bases and J by 3 bases, and 17 bases separated the two germline ends. Germline assignment: CDR1 SGHAT and CDR2 FQNNGV. This CDR3 reads CASVPGVADYNEQFF. The CDR3 DNA reads as TGTGCCAGCGTCCCCGGGGTAGCGGACTACAATGAGCAGTTCTTC.

The chain couples TRBV2 to TRBJ1-3; weak D call: TRBD1 (6 bases). Germline V lookup: CDR1 SNHLY, CDR2 FYNNEI. The CDR3 has 13 amino acids. Trimming shortened V by 7 bases and J by 4 bases, and 11 bases separated the two germline ends. The DNA for the CDR3 is TGTGCCAGCACCCGAGGACAGGGAAACACCATATATTTT. Translation: CASTRGQGNTIYF.

The chain carries TRBV20-1 and TRBJ2-5; no reliable D call. Per germline, CDR1 DFQATT and CDR2 SNEGSKA (reference sequence). Trimming shortened V by 5 bases and J by 5 bases, and 9 bases separated the two germline ends. The CDR3 sequence is 11 residues long. CDR3 region: CSAGGGETQYF. In nucleotides, the CDR3 is TGCAGTGCTGGCGGTGGCGAGACCCAGTACTTC.

The chain carries TRBV7-9 and TRBJ2-4, with TRBD2 identical over 7 bases. V trimming: 1 base; J trimming: 1 base; junction bases outside the gene matches: 13. The CDR3 contains 19 residues. Per the germline V gene, CDR1 is SEHNR and CDR2 is FQNEAQ (reference sequence). CDR3 in amino acids: CASSLEERERGWAKNIQYF. In DNA form, the CDR3 reads TGTGCCAGCAGCTTAGAGGAGCGGGAAAGAGGGTGGGCCAAAAACATTCAGTACTTC.

The chain carries TRBV6-5 and TRBJ1-1, with D unclear. Germline CDR1 reads MNHEY; CDR2 reads SVGAGI. The CDR3 contains 12 residues. V was cut by 2 bases and J by 9 bases, with 10 bases left in between. The CDR3 nucleotides are TGTGCCAGCAGTTACAGTGGGCTGAAAGCTTTCTTT. Translated, it gives CASSYSGLKAFF.

The V and J genes are TRBV7-9 and TRBJ1-2; D remains ambiguous. CDR1 is SEHNR, CDR2 FQNEAQ, per germline (reference sequence). The V and J ends lost 3 bases and 3 bases respectively, with 5 bases between them. This CDR3 has 12 amino acids. As DNA, the CDR3 is TGTGCCAGCAGCTTCGGGGACTATGGCTACACCTTC. This sequence encodes CASSFGDYGYTF. Combining the CDR3 with reference TRBV7-9 and TRBJ1-2 gives the whole variable domain DTGVSQNPRHKITKRGQNVTFRCDPISEHNRLYWYRQTLGQGPEFLTYFQNEAQLEKSRLLSDRFSAERPKGSFSTLEIQRTEQGDSAMYLCASSFGDYGYTFGSGTRLTVV.

This clone was seen a few times. This chain joins TRBV6-5 and TRBJ1-6; 12 bases fit TRBD1. Germline V gene sequence: CDR1 MNHEY, CDR2 SVGAGI. V shed 0 bases and J 9 bases; nucleotides not matched to a gene: 3. The CDR3 covers 16 residues. The CDR3 coding sequence is TGTGCCAGCAGTTACTCGGGACAGGGGGCAAGTTCACCCCTCCACTTT. It is translated as CASSYSGQGASSPLHF.

The chain is built from TRBV9 and TRBJ2-1; D is uncertain. This CDR3 has 16 amino acids. CDR1 and CDR2 (germline): SGDLS, YYNGEE. V gave up 0 bases and J gave up 4 bases, with 14 bases separating them. CDR3 DNA: TGTGCCAGCAGCGTAGGCCCTAGTTCCCAATACAATGAGCAGTTCTTC. This codes for CASSVGPSSQYNEQFF.

V usage is TRBV6-5 and J usage is TRBJ1-3; D not certain. CDR3 length: 12 residues. Germline V lookup: CDR1 MNHEY, CDR2 SVGAGI. Between the trimmed V and J ends, which lost 5 bases and 11 bases, there was a span of 13 bases. DNA of the CDR3: TGTGCCAGCAGTCCCGGGGATTCGCCCATATATTTT. Protein product: CASSPGDSPIYF.

This clone was seen a single time. The V call is TRBV5-4, the J call TRBJ2-3, with 9 bases that match TRBD2. This CDR3 contains 14 residues. The junction had 3 bases not matched to a gene; V was cut back by 3 bases and J by 4 bases. Looked up from germline, CDR1 is SGHNT and CDR2 is YYREEE (reference sequence). CDR3 protein: CASSSWTSADTQYF. The CDR3 DNA reads as TGTGCCAGCAGCTCGTGGACTAGCGCAGATACGCAGTATTTT. Using reference TRBV5-4 and TRBJ2-3 for the parts outside the CDR3, the full variable domain is ETGVTQSPTHLIKTRGQQVTLRCSSQSGHNTVSWYQQALGQGPQFIFQYYREEENGRGNFPPRFSGLQFPNYSSELNVNALELDDSALYLCASSSWTSADTQYFGPGTRLTVL.

The CDR3 DNA is TGCGCCAGCAGTGAAGGGGGTACGGGGGAGCAGTACTTC. Residues: CASSEGGTGEQYF. The chain recombines TRBV10-1 with TRBJ2-7; D may be TRBD1 (6 bases). Germline V gene sequence: CDR1 WNHNN, CDR2 SYGVQD (reference sequence). This CDR3 contains 13 residues. Trimming shortened V by 3 bases and J by 7 bases, and 13 bases separated the two germline ends.

The chain employs TRBV6-5 and TRBJ1-2; 9 bases are shared with TRBD1. CDR1 is MNHEY, CDR2 SVGAGI, per germline. The CDR3 is 14 amino acids. The ends lost 6 bases at V and 3 bases at J; junction bases unmatched: 5. The CDR3, as DNA: TGTGCCAGCAGCCCCGGGACAGGGTACTATGGCTACACCTTC. This sequence encodes CASSPGTGYYGYTF.

The V call is TRBV19, the J call TRBJ1-1; D may be TRBD1 (5 bases). V shed 2 bases and J shed 4 bases, with 11 bases lying between them. The CDR3 has 14 residues. Germline values: CDR1 LNHDA, CDR2 SQIVND (reference sequence). CDR3 sequence (DNA): TGTGCCAGTAGTATATCACAGGTGGGCACTGAAGCTTTCTTT. Translation gives CASSISQVGTEAFF.

The chain links TRBV6-5 to TRBJ2-4; D is perhaps TRBD2 (5 bases). This CDR3 has 14 residues. Germline CDR1 reads MNHEY; CDR2 reads SVGAGI. Deletions cut 2 bases from V and 3 bases from J, with 8 bases between. The CDR3, as DNA: TGTGCCAGCAGTTACAGAGGGAGCAAAAACATTCAGTACTTC. The encoded protein is CASSYRGSKNIQYF.

The J gene is TRBJ1-3, the V gene TRBV7-8; no clear D. Germline CDR1 and CDR2: SGHVS and FQNEAQ. The V and J ends lost 5 bases and 3 bases respectively, with 11 bases between them. The CDR3 extends over 14 amino acids. The DNA of the CDR3 is TGTGCCAGCAGCGCAACTAACGGTGGAAACACCATATATTTT. Its protein is CASSATNGGNTIYF.

The V call is TRBV29-1, the J call TRBJ2-3, with TRBD2 identical over 10 bases. V was clipped by 1 base and J by 3 bases; unmatched bases: 1. This CDR3 contains 14 residues. Germline values: CDR1 SQVTM, CDR2 ANQGSEA. As DNA, the CDR3 is TGCAGCGTTGAAGCTAGCGGGAGTACAGATACGCAGTATTTT. Amino acids: CSVEASGSTDTQYF.

Only a few counts were recorded for this clone. The chain has TRBV18 and TRBJ2-7; the match to TRBD2 covers 13 bases. The J segment lost 5 bases and the V segment lost 6 bases, leaving 4 bases of the junction unmatched. There are 14 residues in the CDR3. Looked up from germline, CDR1 is KGHSH and CDR2 is LQKENI. This CDR3 reads CASSGTSGNNEQYF. CDR3 sequence (DNA): TGTGCCAGCTCGGGGACTAGCGGGAATAACGAGCAGTACTTC.

The chain recombines TRBV7-2 with TRBJ2-1, with TRBD1 matching over 8 bases. Germline V CDR1 and CDR2: SGHTA, FQGNSA. V dropped 5 bases and J dropped 1; count of bases not matched to a gene: 7. The CDR3 has 16 amino acids. The CDR3 loop reads CASSQDWTGSYNEQFF. In DNA, the CDR3 is TGTGCCAGCAGCCAGGACTGGACAGGGTCCTACAATGAGCAGTTCTTC.

The V gene is TRBV7-9, the J gene TRBJ2-1, with D perhaps TRBD2 (6 bases). The CDR3 covers 16 residues. V shed 4 bases and J shed 7 bases, with 20 bases lying between them. Germline CDR1 and CDR2: SEHNR and FQNEAQ (reference sequence). The DNA of the CDR3 is TGTGCCAGCAGCTCCGGCGGGACCAACCTCGGGAATGAGCAGTTCTTC. It translates to CASSSGGTNLGNEQFF.

This clone was detected once. This rearrangement joins TRBV1 to TRBJ1-2. TRBV1 counts as a pseudogene. This CDR3 is 14 amino acids long. CDR3 in DNA: TGCACCAGCAGCCGCAAAGGAGGGGACTATGGCTACACCTTC. Translating it yields CTSSRKGGDYGYTF.

The V call is TRBV23-1, the J call TRBJ2-1, with D hard to call. TRBV23-1 falls under the ORF class, with uncertain function. The CDR3 length is 17 residues. V lost 1 base and J 5 bases, leaving 18 bases between the germline ends. Here the CDR3 reads CASSQFGTDKRNNEQFF. CDR3 coding DNA: TGCGCCAGCAGTCAATTCGGAACAGATAAACGTAACAATGAGCAGTTCTTC.

This clone was recorded only once. This chain connects TRBV9 to TRBJ2-1, with 15 bases matching TRBD2. Germline V gene data show CDR1 as SGDLS and CDR2 as YYNGEE. V was clipped by 4 bases and J by 12 bases; unmatched bases: 8. This CDR3 is 15 amino acids long. The CDR3 nucleotides read TGTGCCAGCAGCTCAGGACTAGCGGGAGGGCCTGGGCAGTTCTTC. This encodes CASSSGLAGGPGQFF.

V and J are TRBV6-2 or TRBV6-3 and TRBJ2-7; 7 bases map to TRBD1. Germline V gene lookup returns CDR1 MNHEY and CDR2 SVGEGT. The CDR3 is made up of 15 amino acids. Trimming at V came to 4 bases and at J to 3 bases, leaving 9 bases not matched to a gene. CDR3 loop: CASSSRRQGLYEQYF. For the CDR3, the DNA is TGTGCCAGCAGTTCCCGGAGACAGGGCCTCTACGAGCAGTACTTC.

The genes are TRBV19 and TRBJ1-5; no clear D gene. From germline, CDR1 is LNHDA and CDR2 SQIVND (reference sequence). V was clipped by 5 bases and J by 5 bases, with 7 bases between them. The CDR3 length is 12 residues. The CDR3 DNA follows: TGTGCCAGTAGTCCCCAGGATCAGCCCCAGCATTTT. It yields the protein CASSPQDQPQHF.

The chain couples TRBV6-1 to TRBJ2-1; TRBD2 matches at 9 bases. This CDR3 region has 18 residues. The germline V gene encodes CDR1 MNHNS and CDR2 SASEGT. Trimming cost V 4 bases and J 6 bases; bases outside gene matches: 16. The CDR3: CASSGFRGAGGPVNEQFF. CDR3 nucleotides: TGTGCCAGCAGTGGCTTCCGAGGGGCGGGAGGGCCTGTCAATGAGCAGTTCTTC.

The chain links TRBV7-2 to TRBJ2-3; weak D call: TRBD2 (5 bases). The CDR3 covers 14 residues. V was shortened by 5 bases and J by 6 bases, with 15 bases between the two germline ends. Germline V gene lookup returns CDR1 SGHTA and CDR2 FQGNSA. In DNA, the CDR3 is TGTGCCAGCAGCCCCCGAGCGTCGGGGGATACGCAGTATTTT. Protein sequence: CASSPRASGDTQYF. Based on the CDR3 plus reference TRBV7-2 and TRBJ2-3, the full variable domain is GAGVSQSPSNKVTEKGKDVELRCDPISGHTALYWYRQSLGQGLEFLIYFQGNSAPDKSGLPSDRFSAERTGGSVSTLTIQRTQQEDSAVYLCASSPRASGDTQYFGPGTRLTVL.